Each of the 12 T cell receptor beta chains below was sequenced from the same sample in a study of blood T cells in healthy people across ages. Sample-barcoded 5' priming and a J-beta primer mix drove a second PCR of roughly 6 to 12 cycles. TCRdb passed the 5' RACE reads through MiXCR, listing each CDR3 protein once. The data show approximately 800,000 distinct CDR3 sequences, about 47% seen once. Sequencing used blood. The receptors shown here come from a man of 80 years or more in good health.

The gene calls are TRBV5-1 and TRBJ1-1; D is uncertain. CDR1 is SGHRS, CDR2 YFSETQ, per germline. This CDR3 has 16 residues. V lost 4 bases and J lost 0, with 16 bases in between. The CDR3 DNA sequence: TGCGCCAGCAGCCCACAGTCGCGGACGATGAACACTGAAGCTTTCTTT. This encodes CASSPQSRTMNTEAFF.

This rearrangement joins TRBV6-6 to TRBJ2-3, with TRBD1 matching over 7 bases. The germline V gene encodes CDR1 MNHNY and CDR2 SVGAGI (reference sequence). V was pared by 4 bases and J by 2 bases, with 6 bases of the junction left unmatched. This CDR3 is 15 amino acids long. The CDR3 reads CASSSGDSSTDTQYF. The CDR3 region has the DNA TGTGCCAGCAGTTCCGGGGACAGTTCCACAGATACGCAGTATTTT.

This clonotype has a handful of counts. The chain links TRBV7-9 to TRBJ2-7; no definite D call. In germline, CDR1 is SEHNR, CDR2 FQNEAQ (reference sequence). Trimming left V 8 bases short and J 2 bases short, with 16 bases between. The CDR3 is 14 residues long. The CDR3 is CASVTSRGAYEQYF. The CDR3 nucleotides read TGTGCCAGCGTCACGTCCCGCGGTGCCTACGAGCAGTACTTC. The full variable domain, with the rest looked up from reference TRBV7-9 and TRBJ2-7, is DTGVSQNPRHKITKRGQNVTFRCDPISEHNRLYWYRQTLGQGPEFLTYFQNEAQLEKSRLLSDRFSAERPKGSFSTLEIQRTEQGDSAMYLCASVTSRGAYEQYFGPGTRLTVT.

This clonotype has just a few counts. The V gene is TRBV6-1, the J gene TRBJ1-5; D perhaps matches TRBD1 (5 bases). CDR3 length: 15 amino acids. The V end was cut by 4 bases, the J end by 0 bases, with 10 bases between. Germline CDR1 and CDR2: MNHNS and SASEGT. The CDR3, as DNA: TGTGCCAGCAGTGCCGGGACTGATAGCAATCAGCCCCAGCATTTT. Its translation: CASSAGTDSNQPQHF.

This chain joins TRBV18 and TRBJ1-3, with 10 bases matching TRBD1. The V gene end was trimmed by 4 bases and the J gene end by 4 bases; junction bases not matched to a gene: 4. Germline V gene data show CDR1 as KGHSH and CDR2 as LQKENI. The CDR3 totals 15 residues. The CDR3 DNA sequence: TGTGCCAGCTCACAGGGACAGGGGCCCGGAAACACCATATATTTT. Amino acids: CASSQGQGPGNTIYF. Variable domain in full (rest from reference TRBV18 and TRBJ1-3): NAGVMQNPRHLVRRRGQEARLRCSPMKGHSHVYWYRQLPEEGLKFMVYLQKENIIDESGMPKERFSAEFPKEGPSILRIQQVVRGDSAAYFCASSQGQGPGNTIYFGEGSWLTVV.

The chain combines TRBV20-1 with TRBJ1-5; D is unresolved. V shed 0 bases and J shed 1 base, with 10 bases lying between them. The CDR3 extends over 15 amino acids. Germline CDR1 and CDR2: DFQATT and SNEGSKA (reference sequence). CDR3: CSAREASQSNQPQHF. In DNA form, the CDR3 reads TGCAGTGCTAGAGAAGCCAGCCAAAGCAATCAGCCCCAGCATTTT.

With respect to this clonotype: Because the CDR3 is missing its conserved closing phenylalanine or tryptophan, this is likely a read error. The V gene is TRBV6-5, the J gene TRBJ1-2; D possibly corresponds to TRBD1 (6 bases). CDR3 length: 14 residues. The germline V and J ends were trimmed by 6 bases and 2 bases, with 13 bases remaining between them. Germline assignment: CDR1 MNHEY and CDR2 SVGAGI. DNA of the CDR3: TGTGCCAGCAGGGACGCAGGGGTGAACTATGGCTACACCTCC. This gives the protein CASRDAGVNYGYTS.

Ten or more counts support this clonotype. The genes are TRBV28 and TRBJ2-5; weak D call: TRBD2 (6 bases). Germline V CDR1 and CDR2: MDHEN, SYDVKM. The CDR3 runs 14 residues. Trimming pared 6 bases from V and 0 bases from J, leaving 11 bases between. Here the CDR3 reads CASSARRDQETQYF. The CDR3 region has the DNA TGTGCCAGCAGCGCCCGGAGGGACCAAGAGACCCAGTACTTC.

V gene TRBV7-9 combines with J gene TRBJ2-7; D remains unclear. Germline V lookup: CDR1 SEHNR, CDR2 FQNEAQ (reference sequence). Between the trimmed V and J ends, which lost 5 bases and 0 bases, there was a span of 14 bases. This CDR3 is built from 15 residues. The CDR3 protein is CASSTDRVNSYEQYF. In nucleotides, the CDR3 is TGTGCCAGCAGCACCGACCGGGTCAACTCCTACGAGCAGTACTTC.

This clonotype was seen many times. This rearrangement joins TRBV29-1 to TRBJ2-7, with a weak D call TRBD2 (5 bases). The CDR3 has 15 residues. The V gene's germline CDR1 is SQVTM and CDR2 ANQGSEA. The V and J ends lost 5 bases and 3 bases respectively, with 20 bases between them. CDR3 bases: TGCAGCGTTCGTTTCGGGGAATTTGGAGTCTACGAGCAGTACTTC. Translating gives CSVRFGEFGVYEQYF.

The CDR3 region is CASSFRAGNSYNEQYF. The CDR3 coding sequence is TGCGCCAGCAGCTTTAGAGCGGGAAACTCCTACAATGAGCAGTACTTC. V is TRBV5-1 and J is TRBJ2-1; TRBD2 agrees at 7 bases. Gene TRBJ2-7 matches the end of the DNA better, so the J call may be wrong. This CDR3 has 16 residues. Germline CDR1 is SGHRS and CDR2 is YFSETQ.

The chain has TRBV27 and TRBJ2-1; unclear D gene. Trimming stripped 0 bases from V and 13 bases from J, with 13 bases between. The CDR3 length is 13 residues. CDR1 is MNHEY and CDR2 is SMNVEV in the germline V gene (reference sequence). The CDR3 region has the DNA TGTGCCAGCAGTTTATCGGCTGAAGAGACCCAGTTCTTC. It encodes CASSLSAEETQFF.